A selection of T cell receptor beta chains follows, all from one sample in a study of cytomegalovirus exposure and HLA in healthy donors. TCRdb's table, derived via immunoSEQ multiplex PCR, lists solely in-frame clones and lacks some. Of about 95,000 clones listed, roughly four fifths were seen once; the top ten hold 3% to 3.5%. Sequences were obtained from PBMCs. The receptor source for this set is a man between 25 and 39 years old in good health and CMV-seropositive. Both conserved end residues are part of each CDR3. D genes are given only for firm matches. Not every row has a clone size; where given, it reads once, few, many or a size class.

V,J,D,size,CDR3,DNA
TRBV28,TRBJ1-1,.,.,CASKDNGLRAFF,TGTGCCAGCAAGGATAACGGGTTGAGAGCTTTCTTT
TRBV18,TRBJ1-5,.,few,CASSPSGFDSNQPQHF,TGTGCCAGCTCACCCTCGGGATTCGATAGCAATCAGCCCCAGCATTTT
TRBV5-1,TRBJ2-3,TRBD2,.,CASTPSGGAGTDTQYF,TGCGCCAGCACCCCCTCGGGGGGAGCTGGCACAGATACGCAGTATTTT
TRBV30,TRBJ2-7,.,.,CAWGRVGTEQYF,TGTGCCTGGGGGCGGGTGGGGACTGAGCAGTACTTC
TRBV5-4,TRBJ2-1,TRBD2,.,CASSLPSGSYNEQFF,TGTGCCAGCAGCTTGCCTAGCGGGAGCTACAATGAGCAGTTCTTC
TRBV7-9,TRBJ1-5,TRBD1,.,CASGQGAGQPQHF,TGTGCCAGCGGACAGGGGGCCGGTCAGCCCCAGCATTTT
TRBV5-1,TRBJ2-7,TRBD2,.,CASSLPSGEQYF,TGCGCCAGCAGCTTGCCTAGCGGCGAGCAGTACTTC
TRBV30,TRBJ1-1,.,.,CAWSFNTGKSGAFF,TGTGCCTGGAGTTTCAACACAGGAAAATCGGGAGCTTTCTTT
TRBV30,TRBJ2-2,TRBD1,.,CAWSVFDWDRGTGELFF,TGTGCCTGGAGTGTATTCGATTGGGACAGGGGCACCGGGGAGCTGTTTTTT
TRBV6-6,TRBJ1-6,TRBD1,.,CASSRPGQALSSPLHF,TGTGCCAGCAGTAGGCCCGGACAGGCGCTTAGTTCACCCCTCCACTTT
TRBV27,TRBJ1-5,.,.,CASSRSRSNQPQHF,TGTGCCAGCAGTCGCTCACGGAGCAATCAGCCCCAGCATTTT
TRBV25-1,TRBJ1-6,.,.,CASIGSYNSPLHF,TGTGCCAGCATCGGCTCCTATAATTCACCCCTCCACTTT
TRBV5-5,TRBJ2-7,.,once,CASSLAEPYEQYF,TGTGCCAGCAGCCTGGCGGAGCCCTACGAGCAGTACTTC
TRBV5-4,TRBJ2-1,TRBD1,.,CAARTDRASYNEQFF,TGTGCCGCCCGGACGGACAGGGCTTCTTACAATGAGCAGTTCTTC
TRBV2,TRBJ2-4,TRBD2,few,CASRAGLLNF,TGTGCTTCACGGGCGGGACTACTTAACTTC
TRBV20-1,TRBJ2-1,.,.,CSAMRESEQFF,TGCAGTGCTATGCGGGAAAGTGAGCAGTTCTTC
TRBV15,TRBJ2-7,.,.,CATSRDPGMMDEQYF,TGTGCCACCAGCAGAGATCCGGGGATGATGGACGAGCAGTACTTC
TRBV7-9,TRBJ2-1,.,.,CASRGSGSYNEQFF,TGTGCCAGCAGAGGCAGCGGCTCCTACAATGAGCAGTTCTTC
TRBV28,TRBJ2-7,.,.,CASSPQGQSSYEQYF,TGTGCCAGCAGTCCTCAGGGGCAAAGCTCCTACGAGCAGTACTTC
TRBV5-5,TRBJ2-7,TRBD1,.,CASSLVRTGGYEQYF,TGTGCCAGCAGCTTGGTTCGCACAGGGGGCTACGAGCAGTACTTC
TRBV27,TRBJ2-7,TRBD2,.,CASSPGAGYEQYF,TGTGCCAGCAGTCCGGGAGCGGGATACGAGCAGTACTTC
TRBV7-9,TRBJ2-1,TRBD1,.,CSSSLAEGADKEQFF,TGTTCCAGCAGCTTAGCAGAGGGGGCCGACAAGGAGCAGTTCTTC
TRBV7-9,TRBJ2-5,.,.,CASSLVGGTQYF,TGTGCCAGCAGCTTAGTCGGGGGGACCCAGTACTTC
TRBV10-2,TRBJ2-3,TRBD2,.,CASSESLLAGGTDTQYF,TGCGCCAGCAGTGAGTCCCTCCTAGCGGGGGGGACAGATACGCAGTATTTT
TRBV6-1,TRBJ2-1,.,.,CASSPGTPEQFF,TGTGCCAGCAGTCCAGGGACTCCTGAGCAGTTCTTC
TRBV7-9,TRBJ2-7,.,.,CSSSLARGEQYF,TGTTCCAGCAGCTTAGCCAGGGGAGAGCAGTACTTC
TRBV30,TRBJ1-6,.,.,CVRHRFNSPLHF,TGTGTCCGTCACAGGTTTAATTCACCCCTCCACTTT
TRBV10-3,TRBJ2-2,TRBD1,.,CAVTPGTGLTGELFF,TGTGCCGTCACGCCCGGGACAGGGTTAACCGGGGAGCTGTTTTTT
TRBV7-9,TRBJ2-7,TRBD2,.,CSSSSGSGTTYEQYF,TGTTCCAGCAGCTCAGGTAGCGGGACAACCTACGAGCAGTACTTC
TRBV4-1,TRBJ1-6,.,once,CASSPGGPDLHF,TGCGCCAGCAGCCCCGGGGGACCCGACCTCCACTTT
TRBV28,TRBJ1-4,TRBD1,.,CASSSLPRTGRRDNEKLFF,TGTGCCAGCAGTTCCTTACCTCGGACAGGGCGACGGGATAATGAAAAACTGTTTTTT
TRBV5-1,TRBJ1-2,TRBD1,.,CASSSGTDYGYTF,TGCGCCAGCAGCTCCGGGACAGACTATGGCTACACCTTC
TRBV10-2,TRBJ2-1,TRBD2,.,CASSAPSGSSREQFF,TGCGCCAGCAGCGCACCTAGCGGGAGTTCCCGAGAGCAGTTCTTC
TRBV11-1,TRBJ2-2,TRBD2,.,CASSLVRLAGWNTGELFF,TGTGCCAGCAGCTTAGTCCGGCTAGCGGGGTGGAACACCGGGGAGCTGTTTTTT
TRBV2,TRBJ2-1,TRBD1,once,CASSLDRGRYNEQFF,TGTGCCAGCAGCCTGGACAGGGGCCGCTACAATGAGCAGTTCTTC
TRBV6-1,TRBJ2-6,.,.,CASSLISGANVLTF,TGTGCCAGCAGCCTTATTTCTGGGGCCAACGTCCTGACTTTC
TRBV7-9,TRBJ2-2,TRBD2,few,CASRGTSRTGELFF,TGTGCCAGCAGAGGGACTAGCCGGACCGGGGAGCTGTTTTTT
TRBV7-2,TRBJ1-1,.,.,CASSLAERTEAFF,TGTGCCAGCAGCCTAGCGGAGAGGACTGAAGCTTTCTTT
TRBV10-3,TRBJ2-1,TRBD2,.,CAISERTSRVYNEQFF,TGTGCCATCAGTGAGCGGACTAGTCGGGTCTACAATGAGCAGTTCTTC
TRBV11-3,TRBJ1-1,TRBD1,.,CASSFQGDAEAFF,TGTGCCAGCAGCTTTCAGGGGGACGCTGAAGCTTTCTTT
TRBV29-1,TRBJ1-1,TRBD1,.,CSVPGGRAEAFF,TGCAGCGTCCCAGGGGGCAGGGCTGAAGCTTTCTTT
TRBV5-1,TRBJ1-1,TRBD1,few,CASTRTGTNTEAFF,TGCGCCAGCACCCGGACAGGGACGAACACTGAAGCTTTCTTT
TRBV30,TRBJ2-3,.,.,CAREEVGTDTQYF,TGTGCCCGGGAAGAAGTTGGCACAGATACGCAGTATTTT
TRBV7-9,TRBJ2-1,.,.,CASSLERRRDNEQFF,TGTGCCAGCAGCTTAGAGCGACGGAGGGACAATGAGCAGTTCTTC
TRBV2,TRBJ2-7,.,.,CACLQGAEQYF,TGTGCCTGCCTCCAGGGTGCCGAGCAGTACTTC
TRBV11-2,TRBJ2-1,.,.,CASSLVGGSEDEQFF,TGTGCCAGCAGCTTAGTCGGTGGGAGTGAAGATGAGCAGTTCTTC
TRBV5-8,TRBJ1-1,.,.,CASSPRQVQPFF,TGTGCCAGCAGTCCAAGACAGGTTCAGCCTTTCTTT
TRBV4-3,TRBJ2-1,.,.,CASSQVAPALFAEQFF,TGCGCCAGCAGCCAAGTAGCGCCCGCTCTCTTTGCTGAGCAGTTCTTC
TRBV4-3,TRBJ2-1,.,.,CASSLSGAGSYNEQFF,TGCGCCAGCAGCCTTTCGGGAGCCGGTTCCTACAATGAGCAGTTCTTC
TRBV5-4,TRBJ1-1,TRBD1,.,CASSLNPGGNTEAFF,TGTGCCAGCAGCTTAAATCCAGGGGGAAACACTGAAGCTTTCTTT
TRBV12-2,TRBJ2-6,.,.,CASREGKGTDSGANVLTF,TGTGCAAGTCGCGAAGGAAAGGGGACAGACTCTGGGGCCAACGTCCTGACTTTC
TRBV30,TRBJ1-5,TRBD1,.,CAWRGQGYQQPQHF,TGTGCCTGGAGGGGACAGGGGTATCAGCAGCCCCAGCATTTT